The clone carrying this T cell receptor beta chain was picked up many times. These data originate in a study of spatial heterogeneity in lung cancer. Time point described: sample taken at primary tumor resection. Frozen PBMC, nontumor lung or tumor provided whole RNA, which was sequenced unsorted. V trimming: 0 bases; J trimming: 5 bases; junction bases outside the gene matches: 8. This CDR3 is built from 16 residues. Germline V lookup: CDR1 ENHRY, CDR2 SYGVKD. TCRdb re-derived calls from the 5' RACE reads in MiXCR, one entry per CDR3 protein. This table holds tens of thousands of distinct CDR3 sequences, under 6.5% found once.

This specimen consisted of PBMCs, obtained at surgery. The V gene is TRBV10-3, the J gene TRBJ2-7; 9 nucleotides match TRBD1. The receptor comes from a male donor with early-stage non-small cell lung cancer. This chain's CDR3 is CAISESTGTGRHEQYF. CDR3 bases: TGTGCCATCAGTGAGTCGACGGGGACAGGGCGCCACGAGCAGTACTTC.